These 28 T cell receptor beta chains were all obtained from the same sample, sequenced in a study of blood T cells in healthy people across ages (dated by TCRdb to the mid-2010s). Receptor libraries were prepared by 5' RACE. The sample was run on an Illumina HiSeq 2500. A second PCR of 7 to 11 cycles was performed with a sample-barcoded 5' primer and a J-beta primer mix. TCRdb reran the public reads through fastp at Q25 and MiXCR, keeping productive beta chains. Every distinct CDR3 protein forms one entry, paired with its most common genes and DNA. Counted in this sample were about 1.4 million distinct CDR3 sequences; approximately 59% of them appeared once. The leading ten clones occupy over 6.5% of the sample. Sequenced sample: blood. These receptor sequences come from a man aged 18 to 35 in good health.

The rearrangement joins TRBV6-1 to TRBJ2-7; 10 nucleotides align to TRBD2. With V trimmed by 3 bases and J by 6 bases, 11 bases remained unmatched. CDR3 length: 16 amino acids. Germline CDR1 and CDR2: MNHNS and SASEGT. The CDR3 DNA reads TGTGCCAGCAGTGACCGCGGACTAGCGGAGGGGGCCGAGCAGTACTTC. This codes for CASSDRGLAEGAEQYF.

There are a few counts of this clonotype. This sequence joins TRBV10-3 and TRBJ2-7; D is perhaps TRBD1 (6 bases). Trimming removed 6 bases at V and 2 bases at J, with 14 bases between. Germline lookup yields CDR1 ENHRY and CDR2 SYGVKD. The CDR3 is 14 amino acids. Here the CDR3 reads CAIRTTGHTYEQYF. The CDR3 region has the DNA TGTGCCATCAGAACTACGGGACATACCTACGAGCAGTACTTC.

This chain connects TRBV11-2 to TRBJ2-3; 10 positions match TRBD2. Germline V gene data show CDR1 as SGHAT and CDR2 as FQNNGV. After removal of 0 bases from V and 2 bases from J, the junction contained 23 bases not matched to a gene. This CDR3 region has 23 residues. The CDR3 DNA sequence: TGTGCCAGCAGCTTAGATCTTAGGCTAGCGGGAGTGGCGGCCCCAACTGACACAGATACGCAGTATTTT. It translates to CASSLDLRLAGVAAPTDTDTQYF.

V usage is TRBV27 and J usage is TRBJ2-7; 10 bases line up with TRBD2. The J segment lost 3 bases and the V segment lost 4 bases, leaving 15 bases of the junction unmatched. Per germline, CDR1 MNHEY and CDR2 SMNVEV (reference sequence). The CDR3 loop spans 18 amino acids. In DNA form, the CDR3 reads TGTGCCAGCAGTTCCATGGGGGTGGGACTAGCGATGCACTACGAGCAGTACTTC. Translated: CASSSMGVGLAMHYEQYF.

The chain is built from TRBV25-1 and TRBJ2-3; 8 nucleotides align to TRBD2. The CDR3 is 16 amino acids. The V gene end was trimmed by 4 bases and the J gene end by 4 bases; junction bases not matched to a gene: 10. Germline V gene data show CDR1 as MGHDK and CDR2 as SYGVNS. CDR3 in DNA: TGTGCCAGCAGTGCTTCCCTAGGACTAGCCGCAGATACGCAGTATTTT. Amino acid sequence: CASSASLGLAADTQYF.

This clonotype showed up just a few times. The chain combines TRBV9 with TRBJ1-1, with TRBD1 matching over 7 bases. V lost 3 bases and J lost 0; bases outside the gene matches: 5. Germline CDR1 and CDR2: SGDLS and YYNGEE. The CDR3 has 15 amino acids. This CDR3 is CASSATGFMNTEAFF. The CDR3, as DNA: TGTGCCAGCAGCGCGACAGGGTTCATGAACACTGAAGCTTTCTTT.

The rearrangement uses TRBV4-1 and TRBJ2-1; 8 nucleotides line up with TRBD2. Germline trimming cut 6 bases from V and 3 bases from J; bases unmatched to any gene: 7. Germline V gene sequence: CDR1 MGHRA, CDR2 YSYEKL. The CDR3 contains 15 residues. CDR3 sequence reads: CASSLSGTVYNEQFF. The CDR3 DNA sequence: TGCGCCAGCAGTCTTAGCGGGACCGTCTACAATGAGCAGTTCTTC.

This clonotype appeared a few times. This chain links TRBV6-5 with TRBJ1-2; the D gene is possibly TRBD1 (6 bases). This CDR3 region has 12 residues. Germline V gene lookup returns CDR1 MNHEY and CDR2 SVGAGI. V was clipped by 7 bases and J by 7 bases, with 13 bases between them. The CDR3 region is CASKSSGAGYTF. The CDR3 region has the DNA TGTGCCAGCAAATCGTCAGGGGCTGGCTACACCTTC.

The V and J genes are TRBV20-1 and TRBJ2-3; TRBD2 aligns across 8 bases. Germline CDR1 and CDR2: DFQATT and SNEGSKA (reference sequence). CDR3 size: 13 residues. Germline trimming cut 6 bases from V and 3 bases from J; bases unmatched to any gene: 5. The CDR3 nucleotides are TGCAGTGCCACGGGACTAGAAACAGATACGCAGTATTTT. This codes for CSATGLETDTQYF.

V usage is TRBV10-3 and J usage is TRBJ2-2; 9 bases align to TRBD1. The CDR3 contains 15 residues. Unmatched junction bases numbered 2, after V lost 5 bases and J lost 1 base. The germline V gene encodes CDR1 ENHRY and CDR2 SYGVKD. CDR3 residues: CAISSGQGNTGELFF. In DNA form, the CDR3 reads TGTGCCATCAGTTCGGGACAGGGGAACACCGGGGAGCTGTTTTTT.

The chain employs TRBV27 and TRBJ2-7, with 10 bases identical to TRBD2. J lost 2 bases, V lost 3 bases, and 4 bases had no gene match. Germline V CDR1 and CDR2: MNHEY, SMNVEV (reference sequence). CDR3 length equals 15 residues. The CDR3 spells CASSFGAGGTYEQYF. CDR3 DNA sequence: TGTGCCAGCAGTTTTGGAGCGGGAGGGACCTACGAGCAGTACTTC.

The chain links TRBV5-1 to TRBJ1-2; D is unclear. This CDR3 region has 14 residues. Germline V gene sequence: CDR1 SGHRS, CDR2 YFSETQ. The V end lost 0 bases, the J end lost 4 bases, and 10 bases lay between the germline ends. The CDR3 reads CASSLEASSYGYTF. CDR3 nucleotides: TGCGCCAGCAGCTTGGAGGCGAGTTCCTATGGCTACACCTTC.

There are many counts of this clonotype. The CDR3 DNA follows: TGCAGCGTTGAAGGGTTTGGGGGTACCGGTGAAAAACTGTTTTTT. It encodes CSVEGFGGTGEKLFF. The chain carries TRBV29-1 and TRBJ1-4; TRBD1 might be the D (5 bases). The CDR3 consists of 15 residues. The ends were cut back, 1 base at V and 7 bases at J, with 16 bases in the middle. Germline V gene data show CDR1 as SQVTM and CDR2 as ANQGSEA.

This clonotype has just a few counts. CDR3 sequence (DNA): TGTGCCAGCAGCGTAGGGACCAGGTTTTACGAGCAGTACTTC. Translated: CASSVGTRFYEQYF. The chain joins TRBV9 to TRBJ2-7; D ambiguous. Germline CDR1 reads SGDLS; CDR2 reads YYNGEE. This CDR3 is built from 14 residues. Trimming stripped 0 bases from V and 4 bases from J, with 11 bases between. The full variable domain, completed using reference TRBV9 and TRBJ2-7, is DSGVTQTPKHLITATGQRVTLRCSPRSGDLSVYWYQQSLDQGLQFLIQYYNGEERAKGNILERFSAQQFPDLHSELNLSSLELGDSALYFCASSVGTRFYEQYFGPGTRLTVT.

About this clonotype itself: Relative to the germline gene, one junction end is altered; a read error may explain this. The V and J genes are TRBV6-5 and TRBJ2-4, with TRBD2 matching 8 bases. TRBJ2-5 explains the end of the DNA better; the J call may be wrong. CDR1 MNHEY and CDR2 SVGAGI come from the germline V gene. The CDR3 spans 15 residues. The CDR3 nucleotides are TGTACCAGCAGTTACGATAGCGGGAACTTTGAGACCCAGTACTTC. Encoded protein: CTSSYDSGNFETQYF.

The V and J genes are TRBV5-1 and TRBJ2-7; D remains unclear. Germline loops: CDR1 SGHRS, CDR2 YFSETQ. The CDR3 runs to 14 residues. V was shortened by 0 bases and J by 2 bases, with 9 bases between the two germline ends. The chain's CDR3 is CASSLDRNPYEQYF. The CDR3 DNA sequence: TGCGCCAGCAGCTTGGACCGTAACCCCTACGAGCAGTACTTC.

J is TRBJ1-1 and V is TRBV11-2; tentatively, D is TRBD1 (6 bases). There are 15 residues in the CDR3. Trimming cost V 5 bases and J 1 base, with 14 bases left between them. Germline V gives CDR1 SGHAT, CDR2 FQNNGV. Here the CDR3 reads CASSPRGGSNTEAFF. In DNA form, the CDR3 reads TGTGCCAGCAGCCCGAGGGGGGGCTCGAACACTGAAGCTTTCTTT.

As to this clonotype: One end of the junction varies from germline; a read error may be responsible. The chain employs TRBV10-1 and TRBJ2-3; D possibly corresponds to TRBD2 (6 bases). Germline CDR1 is WNHNN and CDR2 is SYGVQD (reference sequence). This CDR3 spans 12 amino acids. The CDR3 sequence is CASRGNTDTQNF. The CDR3 nucleotides are TGCGCCAGCCGCGGGAACACAGATACGCAGAATTTT.

V gene TRBV9 combines with J gene TRBJ1-1; no reliable D call. Germline values: CDR1 SGDLS, CDR2 YYNGEE. Trimming shortened V by 3 bases and J by 4 bases, and 19 bases separated the two germline ends. The CDR3 contains 16 residues. The CDR3 is CASSAVFGRAGTEAFF. Here the CDR3 DNA reads TGTGCCAGCAGCGCCGTATTTGGACGGGCGGGCACTGAAGCTTTCTTT. Using reference TRBV9 and TRBJ1-1 for the parts outside the CDR3, the full variable domain is DSGVTQTPKHLITATGQRVTLRCSPRSGDLSVYWYQQSLDQGLQFLIQYYNGEERAKGNILERFSAQQFPDLHSELNLSSLELGDSALYFCASSAVFGRAGTEAFFGQGTRLTVV.

This clonotype has just a few counts. The V and J genes are TRBV6-6 and TRBJ2-1; the match to TRBD1 covers 10 bases. Germline V gene sequence: CDR1 MNHNY, CDR2 SVGAGI (reference sequence). The trim removed 8 bases at V and 5 bases at J, leaving 9 bases unmatched. This CDR3 is built from 15 residues. The CDR3 DNA follows: TGTGCCAGCGTTTTCCCGGGACAGGGGAACAATGAGCAGTTCTTC. As protein: CASVFPGQGNNEQFF.

V is TRBV5-6 and J is TRBJ2-5, with a possible D match to TRBD2 (6 bases). The germline V and J ends were trimmed by 6 bases and 1 base, with 22 bases remaining between them. Germline V gives CDR1 SGHDT, CDR2 YYEEEE. CDR3 size: 17 residues. The CDR3 nucleotides are TGTGCCAGCACGGGGCCAATAAGCCGGGGGTTCCAAGAGACCCAGTACTTC. Protein: CASTGPISRGFQETQYF.

The rearrangement links TRBV6-1 to TRBJ2-4; 11 bases agree with TRBD2. CDR1 is MNHNS, CDR2 SASEGT, per germline. The ends lost 6 bases at V and 15 bases at J; junction bases unmatched: 10. The CDR3 is made up of 13 amino acids. The DNA for the CDR3 is TGTGCCAGCAGCGCTAGCGGGGGGTACGAGCGGTACTTC. This sequence encodes CASSASGGYERYF.

The chain has TRBV2 and TRBJ1-4; no firm D call. The germline V and J ends were trimmed by 2 bases and 7 bases, with 8 bases remaining between them. Germline loops: CDR1 SNHLY, CDR2 FYNNEI. The CDR3 runs to 13 residues. The CDR3 spells CASSESLVEKLFF. CDR3 nucleotides: TGTGCCAGCAGTGAAAGTTTGGTTGAAAAACTGTTTTTT.

The gene calls are TRBV12-3 or TRBV12-4 and TRBJ2-3, with D unclear. The CDR3 spans 12 residues. The V and J ends lost 5 bases and 10 bases respectively, with 13 bases between them. This CDR3 reads CASSPPLSAQYF. For the CDR3, the DNA is TGTGCCAGCAGTCCCCCTCTCAGTGCGCAGTATTTT.

The V call is TRBV15, the J call TRBJ2-7; no firm D call. Germline lookup yields CDR1 LNHNV and CDR2 YYDKDF (reference sequence). The length of the CDR3 is 16 residues. The V end lost 8 bases, the J end lost 0 bases, and 20 bases lay between the germline ends. CDR3: CATRTPLGPGSYEQYF. CDR3 nucleotides: TGTGCCACCCGCACCCCTCTTGGACCTGGCTCCTACGAGCAGTACTTC. Full variable domain (missing parts from reference TRBV15 and TRBJ2-7): DAMVIQNPRYQVTQFGKPVTLSCSQTLNHNVMYWYQQKSSQAPKLLFHYYDKDFNNEADTPDNFQSRRPNTSFCFLDIRSPGLGDTAMYLCATRTPLGPGSYEQYFGPGTRLTVT.

The V and J genes are TRBV12-3 or TRBV12-4 and TRBJ1-6, with D hard to call. The ends were cut back, 5 bases at V and 5 bases at J, with 7 bases in the middle. The CDR3 sequence is 13 residues long. The CDR3 loop is CASSGTDNSPLHF. In DNA form, the CDR3 reads TGTGCCAGCAGTGGTACAGATAATTCACCCCTCCACTTT.

This chain uses TRBV4-3 with TRBJ2-6; D is unclear. The V gene's germline CDR1 is LGHNA and CDR2 YSLEER. V dropped 3 bases and J dropped 7 bases, with 13 bases sitting between them. The CDR3 sequence is 15 residues long. CDR3 region: CASSQYWIQANVLTF. CDR3 DNA sequence: TGCGCCAGCAGCCAGTACTGGATTCAAGCCAACGTCCTGACTTTC.

This clonotype turned up a few times. The chain couples TRBV20-1 to TRBJ2-1; D might be TRBD2 (6 bases). V lost 6 bases and J 2 bases, leaving 17 bases between the germline ends. Germline lookup yields CDR1 DFQATT and CDR2 SNEGSKA (reference sequence). This CDR3 spans 15 amino acids. This CDR3 is CSAEEGAGTYNEQFF. CDR3 coding DNA: TGCAGTGCGGAGGAGGGAGCGGGTACCTACAATGAGCAGTTCTTC.